These T cell receptor beta chains were read from a single sample in a study of OX40 agonist ivuxolimab in advanced cancers. Assay: immunoSEQ multiplex PCR; the TCRdb copy retains only in-frame clones and omits some. Among 15,000 to 20,000 clones listed, around 78% were seen once. Sequencing used CD4+ or CD8+ T cells sorted from blood, obtained in a trial of the OX40 agonist ivuxolimab. Receptor source: an adult with an advanced solid tumor such as melanoma, head and neck, liver or kidney cancer. Each CDR3 is given with its conserved first and last residue. A D gene is named only where the DNA matches it firmly. Only some rows state a clone size, as once, few, many or a class for expanded clones.

j_gene	abundance	d_gene	v_gene	CDR3nt	CDR3aa
TRBJ2-7	.	TRBD1	TRBV7-3	TGTGCCAGCAGCCTGGACAGGTCCAGCTCCTACGAGCAGTACTTC	CASSLDRSSSYEQYF
TRBJ2-1	.	.	TRBV7-3	TGTGCCAGCAGCTCGGTTGGGGATGAGCAGTTCTTC	CASSSVGDEQFF
TRBJ1-1	few	.	TRBV11-2	TGTGCCAGCAGCTTAGCGGGGGGTTTGGGCACTGAAGCTTTCTTT	CASSLAGGLGTEAFF
TRBJ2-7	.	.	TRBV11-2	TGTGCCAGCAGCCACGGACAGTCCTACGAGCAGTACTTC	CASSHGQSYEQYF
TRBJ2-2	.	TRBD2	TRBV5-4	TGTGCCAGCAGCCGCCTTTTAGGACTAGTCGGGGGGGAGCTGTTTTTT	CASSRLLGLVGGELFF
TRBJ2-7	.	TRBD1	TRBV29-1	TGCAGCGTTGAAGATCAGGACAGGGGTTGGCCCTACGAGCAGTACTTC	CSVEDQDRGWPYEQYF
TRBJ2-1	once	.	TRBV19	TGTGCCAGTAGTCGGGTTCCCTACTCCTACAATGAGCAGTTCTTC	CASSRVPYSYNEQFF
TRBJ1-2	.	.	TRBV5-1	TGCGCCAGCAGACAGCTGATAAACTATGGCTACACCTTC	CASRQLINYGYTF
TRBJ2-7	.	.	TRBV11-2	TGTGCCAGCAGCTCAGACAACTACGAGCAGTACTTC	CASSSDNYEQYF
TRBJ1-1	.	.	TRBV21-1	TGTGCCAGCAACAAGATCCCCCCTAAGGACACTGAAGCTTTCTTT	CASNKIPPKDTEAFF
TRBJ2-3	.	TRBD2	TRBV30	TGTGCCTGGAGTCTCGGACTAGCGGGGGGGCAGGTTCCGCAGTATTTT	CAWSLGLAGGQVPQYF
TRBJ2-2	.	.	TRBV5-4	TGTGCCAGCAGCTTGCTTGACACCGGGGAGCTGTTTTTT	CASSLLDTGELFF
TRBJ1-4	.	.	TRBV14	TGTGCCAGCAGCCAAGATATGGGCGGTGCCCTGTTTTTT	CASSQDMGGALFF
TRBJ2-2	.	.	TRBV6-5	TGTGCCAGCAGACGACAGGCGAACACCGGGGAGCTGTTTTTT	CASRRQANTGELFF
TRBJ1-1	.	.	TRBV6-1	TGTGCCAGCAGCAGAGCTGTCGGGGCGAACACTGAAGCTTTCTTT	CASSRAVGANTEAFF
TRBJ2-3	.	TRBD2	TRBV4-3	TGCGCCAGCAGCCGTCTAGCGGGAGGAACAGATACGCAGTATTTT	CASSRLAGGTDTQYF
TRBJ2-3	once	TRBD2	TRBV10-3	TGTGCCATCAATAGCGGGAGGGCCAGCACAGATACGCAGTATTTT	CAINSGRASTDTQYF
TRBJ2-7	.	TRBD2	TRBV5-1	TGCGCCAGCAGCCGTTTGGCTAGCGGTACGAGCGAGCAGTACTTC	CASSRLASGTSEQYF
TRBJ2-3	.	.	TRBV4-3	TGCGCCAGCAGCCAAGATGGGCCGGGGGATACGCAGTATTTT	CASSQDGPGDTQYF
TRBJ2-3	.	TRBD2	TRBV27	TGTGCCAGCAGTCCCCGGGCTAGCGGGAGCCTAAGCACAGATACGCAGTATTTT	CASSPRASGSLSTDTQYF
TRBJ1-5	.	.	TRBV30	TGTGCCTGGAGTGTAGGACACAACAATCAGCCCCAGCATTTT	CAWSVGHNNQPQHF
TRBJ2-7	few	.	TRBV7-2	TGTGCCAGCAGCTTACTCTACGAGCAGTACTTC	CASSLLYEQYF
TRBJ1-1	once	.	TRBV2	TGTGCCAGCAGTCCCAACCCAGGGACGGCTGAAGCTTTCTTT	CASSPNPGTAEAFF
TRBJ1-5	once	.	TRBV28	TGTGCCAGCAGTTTTTTTAATCAGCCCCAGCATTTT	CASSFFNQPQHF
TRBJ1-4	.	.	TRBV4-3	TGCGCCAGCAGCCAAGTTACAGGGCTGGATGAAAAACTGTTTTTT	CASSQVTGLDEKLFF
TRBJ2-1	few	.	TRBV4-3	TGCGCCAGCAGCCAAGGGACTACCCTCGGGGATGAGCAGTTCTTC	CASSQGTTLGDEQFF